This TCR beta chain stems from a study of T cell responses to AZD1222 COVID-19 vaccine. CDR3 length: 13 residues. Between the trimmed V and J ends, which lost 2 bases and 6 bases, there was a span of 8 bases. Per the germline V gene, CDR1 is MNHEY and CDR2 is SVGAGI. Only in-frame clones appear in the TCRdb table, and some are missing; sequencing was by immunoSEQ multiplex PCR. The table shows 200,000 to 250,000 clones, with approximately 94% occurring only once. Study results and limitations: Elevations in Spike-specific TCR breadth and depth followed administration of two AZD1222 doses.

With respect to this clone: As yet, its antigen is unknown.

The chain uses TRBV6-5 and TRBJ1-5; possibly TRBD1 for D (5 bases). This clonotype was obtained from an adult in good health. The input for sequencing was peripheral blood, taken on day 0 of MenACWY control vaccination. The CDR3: CASSYRDGQPQHF. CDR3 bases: TGTGCCAGCAGTTACAGGGACGGTCAGCCCCAGCATTTT.